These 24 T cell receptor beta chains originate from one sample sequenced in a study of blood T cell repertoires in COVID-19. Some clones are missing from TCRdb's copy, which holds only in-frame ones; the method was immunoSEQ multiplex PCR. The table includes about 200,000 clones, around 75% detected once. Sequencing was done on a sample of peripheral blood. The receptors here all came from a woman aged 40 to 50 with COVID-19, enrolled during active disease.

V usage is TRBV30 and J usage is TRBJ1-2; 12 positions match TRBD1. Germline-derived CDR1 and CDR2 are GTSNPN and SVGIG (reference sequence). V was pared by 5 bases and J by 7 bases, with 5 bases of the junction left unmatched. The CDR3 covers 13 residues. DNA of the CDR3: TGTGCCTGGGGGACAGGGGGCATAGTTGGCTACACCTTC. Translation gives CAWGTGGIVGYTF.

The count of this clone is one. CDR3 in DNA: TGTGCCAGCAGCCCCGGACTAGCGGGGGGGCTTGGCACCGGGGAGCTGTTTTTT. Protein sequence: CASSPGLAGGLGTGELFF. V usage is TRBV7-3 and J usage is TRBJ2-2; TRBD2 agrees at 15 bases. In germline, CDR1 is SGHTA, CDR2 FQGTGA. V shed 5 bases and J 4 bases; nucleotides not matched to a gene: 8. The CDR3 length is 18 residues.

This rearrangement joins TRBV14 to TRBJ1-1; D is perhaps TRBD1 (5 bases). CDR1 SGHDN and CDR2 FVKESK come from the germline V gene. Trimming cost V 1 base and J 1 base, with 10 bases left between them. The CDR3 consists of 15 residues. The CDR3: CASSQVPGGNTEAFF. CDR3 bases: TGTGCCAGCAGCCAAGTCCCCGGGGGGAACACTGAAGCTTTCTTT.

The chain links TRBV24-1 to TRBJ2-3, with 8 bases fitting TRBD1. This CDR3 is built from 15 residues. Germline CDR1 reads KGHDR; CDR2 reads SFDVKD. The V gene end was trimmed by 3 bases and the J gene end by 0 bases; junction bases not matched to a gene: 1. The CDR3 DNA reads TGTGCCACCAGTGATCGGACAGGGAGCACAGATACGCAGTATTTT. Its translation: CATSDRTGSTDTQYF.

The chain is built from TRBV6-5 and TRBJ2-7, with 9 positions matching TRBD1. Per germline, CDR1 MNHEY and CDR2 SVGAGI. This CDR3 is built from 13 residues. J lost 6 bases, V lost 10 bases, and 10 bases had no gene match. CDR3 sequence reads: CATHGTGTGEQYF. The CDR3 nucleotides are TGTGCCACTCACGGGACAGGGACGGGCGAGCAGTACTTC.

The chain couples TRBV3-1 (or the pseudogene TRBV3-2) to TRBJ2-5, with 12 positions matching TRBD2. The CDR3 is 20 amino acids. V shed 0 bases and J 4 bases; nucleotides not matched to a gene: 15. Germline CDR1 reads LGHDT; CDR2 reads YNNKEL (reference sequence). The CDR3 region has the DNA TGTGCCAGCAGCCAAGATAGGAGCCCTCTAGCGGGGGGGCCGGGAGAGACCCAGTACTTC. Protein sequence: CASSQDRSPLAGGPGETQYF.

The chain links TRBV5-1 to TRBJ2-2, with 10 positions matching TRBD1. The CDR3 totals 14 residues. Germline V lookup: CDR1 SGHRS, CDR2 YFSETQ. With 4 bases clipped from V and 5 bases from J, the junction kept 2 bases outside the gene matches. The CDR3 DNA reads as TGCGCCAGCAGCCGGGACAGGGGTACCGGGGAGCTGTTTTTT. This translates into CASSRDRGTGELFF.

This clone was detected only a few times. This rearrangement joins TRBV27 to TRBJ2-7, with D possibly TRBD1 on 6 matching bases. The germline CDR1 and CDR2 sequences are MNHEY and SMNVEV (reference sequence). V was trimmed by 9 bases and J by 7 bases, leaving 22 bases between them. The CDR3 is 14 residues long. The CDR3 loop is CASRLGAGLWEQYF. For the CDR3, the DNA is TGTGCCAGTAGGTTGGGGGCTGGGTTGTGGGAGCAGTACTTC.

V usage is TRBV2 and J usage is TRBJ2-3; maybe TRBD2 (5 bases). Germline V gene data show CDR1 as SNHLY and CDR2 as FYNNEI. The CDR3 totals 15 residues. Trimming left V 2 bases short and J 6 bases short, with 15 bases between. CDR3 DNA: TGTGCCAGCAGTGAATACGGTAGCGCCGACGATACGCAGTATTTT. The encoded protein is CASSEYGSADDTQYF.

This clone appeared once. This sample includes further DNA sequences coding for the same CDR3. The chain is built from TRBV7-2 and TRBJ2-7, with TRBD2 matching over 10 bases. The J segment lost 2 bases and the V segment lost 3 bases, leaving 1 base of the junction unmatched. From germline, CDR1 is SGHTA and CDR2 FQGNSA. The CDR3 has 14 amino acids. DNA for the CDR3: TGTGCCAGCAGCTTGAGCGGGGGGGCCTACGAGCAGTACTTC. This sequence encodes CASSLSGGAYEQYF.

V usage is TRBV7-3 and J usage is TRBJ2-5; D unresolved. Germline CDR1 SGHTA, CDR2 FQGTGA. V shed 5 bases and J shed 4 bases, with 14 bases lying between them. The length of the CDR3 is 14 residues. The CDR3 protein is CASSRDGLGETQYF. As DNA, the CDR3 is TGTGCCAGCAGCCGTGATGGGCTCGGAGAGACCCAGTACTTC.

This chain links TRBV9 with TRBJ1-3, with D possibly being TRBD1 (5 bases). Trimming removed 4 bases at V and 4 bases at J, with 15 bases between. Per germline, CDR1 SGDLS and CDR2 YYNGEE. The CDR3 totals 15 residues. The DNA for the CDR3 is TGTGCCAGCAGCTTTAACCAGGGATCCGGAAACACCATATATTTT. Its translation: CASSFNQGSGNTIYF.

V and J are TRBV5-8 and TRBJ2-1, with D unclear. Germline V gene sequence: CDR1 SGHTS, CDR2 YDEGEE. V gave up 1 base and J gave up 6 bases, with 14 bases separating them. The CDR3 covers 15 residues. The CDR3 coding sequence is TGTGCCAGCAGCTTGACCTGGAGTCGGTCCAATGAGCAGTTCTTC. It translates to CASSLTWSRSNEQFF.

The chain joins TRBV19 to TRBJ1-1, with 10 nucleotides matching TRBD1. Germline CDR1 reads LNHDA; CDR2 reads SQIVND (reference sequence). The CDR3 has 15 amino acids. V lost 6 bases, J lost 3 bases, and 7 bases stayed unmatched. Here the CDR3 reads CASSRQGALDTEAFF. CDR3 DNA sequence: TGTGCCAGTAGCCGACAGGGGGCGTTGGACACTGAAGCTTTCTTT. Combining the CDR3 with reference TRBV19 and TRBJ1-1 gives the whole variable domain DGGITQSPKYLFRKEGQNVTLSCEQNLNHDAMYWYRQDPGQGLRLIYYSQIVNDFQKGDIAEGYSVSREKKESFPLTVTSAQKNPTAFYLCASSRQGALDTEAFFGQGTRLTVV.

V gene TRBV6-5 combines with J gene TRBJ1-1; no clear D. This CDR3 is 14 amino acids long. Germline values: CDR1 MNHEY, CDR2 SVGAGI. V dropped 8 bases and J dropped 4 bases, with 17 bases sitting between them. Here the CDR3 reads CASLERWGGTEAFF. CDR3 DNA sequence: TGTGCCAGCCTGGAGCGATGGGGAGGCACTGAAGCTTTCTTT.

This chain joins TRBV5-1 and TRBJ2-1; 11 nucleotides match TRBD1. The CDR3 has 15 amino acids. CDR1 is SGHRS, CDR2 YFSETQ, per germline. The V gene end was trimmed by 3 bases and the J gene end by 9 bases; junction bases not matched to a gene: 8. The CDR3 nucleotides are TGCGCCAGCAGCTATGGGACAGGGGGTGGGGTTGAGCAGTTCTTC. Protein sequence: CASSYGTGGGVEQFF.

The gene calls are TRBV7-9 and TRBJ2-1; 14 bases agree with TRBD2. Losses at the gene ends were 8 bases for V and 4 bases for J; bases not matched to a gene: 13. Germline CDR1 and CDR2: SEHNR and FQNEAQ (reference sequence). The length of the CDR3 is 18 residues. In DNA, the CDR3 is TGTGCCAGCCACATCACCTGGACTAGCGGGGGGCAATACAATGAGCAGTTCTTC. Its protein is CASHITWTSGGQYNEQFF.

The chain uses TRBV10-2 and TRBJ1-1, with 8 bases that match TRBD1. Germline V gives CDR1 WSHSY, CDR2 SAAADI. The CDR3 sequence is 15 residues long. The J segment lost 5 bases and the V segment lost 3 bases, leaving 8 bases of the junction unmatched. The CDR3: CASSDSWTGSTEAFF. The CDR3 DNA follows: TGCGCCAGCAGTGATTCCTGGACAGGGTCGACTGAAGCTTTCTTT.

The chain's CDR3 is CASSQVATGETLYYGYTF. The CDR3 region has the DNA TGTGCCAGCAGCCAAGTCGCGACAGGGGAAACCCTTTACTATGGCTACACCTTC. The V and J genes are TRBV3-1 (or the pseudogene TRBV3-2) and TRBJ1-2, with TRBD1 matching 8 bases. CDR1 and CDR2 (germline): LGHDT, YNNKEL (reference sequence). V shed 1 base, J shed 3 bases, and the junction held 13 bases outside the gene matches. The CDR3 runs to 18 residues.

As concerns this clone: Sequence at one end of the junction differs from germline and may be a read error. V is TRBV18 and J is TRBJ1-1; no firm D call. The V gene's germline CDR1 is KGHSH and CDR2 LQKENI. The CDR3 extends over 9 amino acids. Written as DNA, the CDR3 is TGTGCCAGCTCACCACCAGCACGTTTT. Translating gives CASSPPARF.

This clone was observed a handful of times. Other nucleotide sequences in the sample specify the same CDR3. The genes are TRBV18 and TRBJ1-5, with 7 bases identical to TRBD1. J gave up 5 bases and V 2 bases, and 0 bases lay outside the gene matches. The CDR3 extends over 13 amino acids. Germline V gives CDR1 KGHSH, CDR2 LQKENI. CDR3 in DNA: TGTGCCAGCTCACCAGGACAGGATCAGCCCCAGCATTTT. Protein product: CASSPGQDQPQHF. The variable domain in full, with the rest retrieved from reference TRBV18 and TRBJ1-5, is NAGVMQNPRHLVRRRGQEARLRCSPMKGHSHVYWYRQLPEEGLKFMVYLQKENIIDESGMPKERFSAEFPKEGPSILRIQQVVRGDSAAYFCASSPGQDQPQHFGDGTRLSIL.

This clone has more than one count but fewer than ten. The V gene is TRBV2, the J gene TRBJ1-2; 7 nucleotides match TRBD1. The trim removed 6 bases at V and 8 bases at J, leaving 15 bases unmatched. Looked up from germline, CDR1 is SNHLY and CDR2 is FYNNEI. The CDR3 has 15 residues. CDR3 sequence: CASRNRDSSPGGYTF. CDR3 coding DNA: TGTGCCAGCAGGAATCGGGACAGCTCCCCTGGGGGCTACACCTTC.

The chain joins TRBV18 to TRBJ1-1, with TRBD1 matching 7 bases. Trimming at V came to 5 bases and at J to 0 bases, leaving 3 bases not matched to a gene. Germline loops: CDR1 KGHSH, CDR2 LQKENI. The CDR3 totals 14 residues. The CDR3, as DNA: TGTGCCAGCTCAGAAGGGGGCGTGAACACTGAAGCTTTCTTT. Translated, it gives CASSEGGVNTEAFF.

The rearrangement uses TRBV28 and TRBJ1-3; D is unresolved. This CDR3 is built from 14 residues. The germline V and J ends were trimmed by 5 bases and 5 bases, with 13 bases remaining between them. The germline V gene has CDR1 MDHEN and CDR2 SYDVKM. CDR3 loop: CASSPGQDRNTIYF. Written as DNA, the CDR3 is TGTGCCAGCAGTCCCGGTCAAGATAGAAACACCATATATTTT.